The source of this TCR beta chain is a study of tumour-infiltrating T cells in Burkitt lymphoma. Study summary: Patients covered every epidemiological subtype of Burkitt lymphoma.

The germline gives CDR1 LNHDA, CDR2 SQIVND (reference sequence). The junction had 9 bases not matched to a gene; V was cut back by 5 bases and J by 1 base. This CDR3 has 16 amino acids. The sample holds a few counts of this clone. Generated by immunoSEQ multiplex PCR, the TCRdb table keeps only in-frame clones and is missing some. This table has more than 40,000 clones, 30% to 40% appearing once. The chain combines TRBV19 with TRBJ2-3; TRBD1 matches at 7 bases. The sample comprised tumor tissue. The clonotype comes from a human donor with Burkitt lymphoma. The CDR3 loop is CASSPDRDEGTDTQYF. The CDR3 bases are TGTGCCAGTAGTCCCGACAGGGATGAGGGCACAGATACGCAGTATTTT.